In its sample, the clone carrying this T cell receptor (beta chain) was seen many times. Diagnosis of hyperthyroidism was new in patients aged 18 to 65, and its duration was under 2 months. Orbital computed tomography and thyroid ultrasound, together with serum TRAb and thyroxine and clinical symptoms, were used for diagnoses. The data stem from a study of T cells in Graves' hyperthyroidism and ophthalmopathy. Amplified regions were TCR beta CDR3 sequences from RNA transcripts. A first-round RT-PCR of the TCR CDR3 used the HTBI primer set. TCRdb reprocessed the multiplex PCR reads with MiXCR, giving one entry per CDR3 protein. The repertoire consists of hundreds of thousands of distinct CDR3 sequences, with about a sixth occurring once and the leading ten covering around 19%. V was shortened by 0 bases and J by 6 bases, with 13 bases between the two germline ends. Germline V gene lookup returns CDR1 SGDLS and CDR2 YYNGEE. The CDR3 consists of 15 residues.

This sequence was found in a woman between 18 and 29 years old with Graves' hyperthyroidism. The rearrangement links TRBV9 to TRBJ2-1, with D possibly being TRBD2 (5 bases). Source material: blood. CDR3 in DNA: TGTGCCAGCAGCGTAGCTGGACTTGCGGGCAATGAGCAGTTCTTC. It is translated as CASSVAGLAGNEQFF.